This entry is about one T cell receptor (beta chain). The antigen is not known. This sample is drawn from a study of CD8 T cells in Susac syndrome. Study-level findings and limits: The study conceded that relatively few individuals underwent its TCR sequencing and HLA analysis.

RNA amounts of roughly 0.45 to 1 ug underwent reverse transcription with random hexamers. It was immunoSEQ multiplex PCR that amplified TCR beta CDR3 across 54 Vbeta and 13 Jbeta. TCRdb recomputed calls from the immunoSEQ multiplex PCR reads with MiXCR, one row per CDR3 protein. Of approximately 76,000 distinct CDR3 sequences listed, approximately 94% are singletons. Trimming took 0 bases from V and 4 from J; bases not matched to a gene: 5. The germline gives CDR1 MNHEY, CDR2 SVGAGI. The CDR3 spans 15 residues. Blood CD8+ and CD4+ T cells underwent high-throughput TCR beta sequencing. The multiple sclerosis controls comprised treatment-naive patients whose relapsing-remitting disease was stable or active.

The chain uses TRBV6-5 and TRBJ2-7; 8 nucleotides agree with TRBD1. The sequence derives from a human donor with multiple sclerosis. Sequencing used CD8+ T cells from PBMCs. The CDR3 DNA is TGTGCCAGCAGTTACTCGGGGACAGGAAGGTACGAGCAGTACTTC. Translation: CASSYSGTGRYEQYF.